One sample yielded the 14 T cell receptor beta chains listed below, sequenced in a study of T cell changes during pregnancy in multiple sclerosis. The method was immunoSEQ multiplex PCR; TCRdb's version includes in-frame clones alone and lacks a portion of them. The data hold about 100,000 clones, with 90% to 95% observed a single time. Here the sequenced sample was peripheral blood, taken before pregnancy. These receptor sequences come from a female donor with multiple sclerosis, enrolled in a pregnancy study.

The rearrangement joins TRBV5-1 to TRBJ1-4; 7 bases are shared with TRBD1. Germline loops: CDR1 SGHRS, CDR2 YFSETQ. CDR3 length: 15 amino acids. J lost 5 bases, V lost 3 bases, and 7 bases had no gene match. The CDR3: CASSYRDSRNEKLFF. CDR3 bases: TGCGCCAGCAGCTACCGGGACAGTCGAAATGAAAAACTGTTTTTT.

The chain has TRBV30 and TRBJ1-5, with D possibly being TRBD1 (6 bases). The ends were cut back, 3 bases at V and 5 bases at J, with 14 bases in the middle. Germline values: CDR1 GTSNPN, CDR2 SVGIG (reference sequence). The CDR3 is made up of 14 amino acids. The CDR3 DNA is TGTGCCTGGAGCGGACAGAGATATTATCAGCCCCAGCATTTT. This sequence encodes CAWSGQRYYQPQHF.

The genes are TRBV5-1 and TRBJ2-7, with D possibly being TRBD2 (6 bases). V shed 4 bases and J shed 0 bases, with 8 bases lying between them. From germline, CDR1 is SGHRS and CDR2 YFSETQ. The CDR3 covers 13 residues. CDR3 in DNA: TGCGCCAGCAGCACGGACTACTCCTACGAGCAGTACTTC. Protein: CASSTDYSYEQYF.

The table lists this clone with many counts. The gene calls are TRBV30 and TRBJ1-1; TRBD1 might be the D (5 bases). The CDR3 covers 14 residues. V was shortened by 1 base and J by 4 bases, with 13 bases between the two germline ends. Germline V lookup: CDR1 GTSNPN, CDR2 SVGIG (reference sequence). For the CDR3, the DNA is TGTGCCTGGAGTGCCCTGGGGCGGGGCACTGAAGCTTTCTTT. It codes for CAWSALGRGTEAFF.

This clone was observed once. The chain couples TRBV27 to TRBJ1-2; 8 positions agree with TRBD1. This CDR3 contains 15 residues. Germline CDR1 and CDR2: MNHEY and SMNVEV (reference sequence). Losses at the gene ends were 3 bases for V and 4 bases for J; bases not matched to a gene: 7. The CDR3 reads CASSFSLGQGYGYTF. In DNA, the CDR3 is TGTGCCAGCAGTTTCTCGCTAGGACAGGGCTATGGCTACACCTTC.

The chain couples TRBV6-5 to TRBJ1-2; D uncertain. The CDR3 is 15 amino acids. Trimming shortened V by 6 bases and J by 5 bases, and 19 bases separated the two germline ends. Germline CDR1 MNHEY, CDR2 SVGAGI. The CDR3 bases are TGTGCCAGCAGCCAGTCTTATTCGGGAGCTTATGGCTACACCTTC. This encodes CASSQSYSGAYGYTF.

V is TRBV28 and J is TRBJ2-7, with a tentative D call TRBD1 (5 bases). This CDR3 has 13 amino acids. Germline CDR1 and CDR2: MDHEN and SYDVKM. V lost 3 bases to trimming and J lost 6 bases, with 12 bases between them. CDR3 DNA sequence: TGTGCCAGCAGTTTGATAGGGGCTGGCGAGCAGTACTTC. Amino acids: CASSLIGAGEQYF.

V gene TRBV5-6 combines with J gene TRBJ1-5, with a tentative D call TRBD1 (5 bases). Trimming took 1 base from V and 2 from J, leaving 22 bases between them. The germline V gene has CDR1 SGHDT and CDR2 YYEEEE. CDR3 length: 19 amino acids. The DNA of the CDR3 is TGTGCCAGCAGCTTGTCGAAAGGGGCGGGGATATATGGCAATCAGCCCCAGCATTTT. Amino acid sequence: CASSLSKGAGIYGNQPQHF.

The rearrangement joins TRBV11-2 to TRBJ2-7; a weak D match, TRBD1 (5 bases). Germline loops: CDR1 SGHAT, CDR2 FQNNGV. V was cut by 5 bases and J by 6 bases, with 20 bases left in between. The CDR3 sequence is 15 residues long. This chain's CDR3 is CASSPNPLTVAEQYF. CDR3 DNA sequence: TGTGCCAGCAGCCCCAATCCCCTGACAGTAGCCGAGCAGTACTTC.

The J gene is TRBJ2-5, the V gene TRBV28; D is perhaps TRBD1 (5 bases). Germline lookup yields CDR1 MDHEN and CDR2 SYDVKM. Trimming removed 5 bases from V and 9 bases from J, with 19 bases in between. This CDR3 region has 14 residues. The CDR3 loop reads CASSQIRVAGAQYF. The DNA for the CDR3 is TGTGCCAGCAGTCAAATCAGGGTTGCTGGGGCCCAGTACTTC.

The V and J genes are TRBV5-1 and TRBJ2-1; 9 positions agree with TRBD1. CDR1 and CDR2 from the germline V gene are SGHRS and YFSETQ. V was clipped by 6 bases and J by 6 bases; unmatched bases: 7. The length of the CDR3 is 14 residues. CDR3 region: CASTRGQGRNEQFF. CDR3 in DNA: TGCGCCAGCACACGGGGACAGGGCCGCAATGAGCAGTTCTTC.

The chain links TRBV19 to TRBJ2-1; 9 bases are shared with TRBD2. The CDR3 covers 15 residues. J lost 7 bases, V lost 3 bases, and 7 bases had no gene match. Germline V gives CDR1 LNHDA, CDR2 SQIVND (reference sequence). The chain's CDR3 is CASSIAGGPGNEQFF. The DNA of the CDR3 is TGTGCCAGTAGTATTGCGGGAGGGCCGGGTAATGAGCAGTTCTTC. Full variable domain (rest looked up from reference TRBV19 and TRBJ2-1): DGGITQSPKYLFRKEGQNVTLSCEQNLNHDAMYWYRQDPGQGLRLIYYSQIVNDFQKGDIAEGYSVSREKKESFPLTVTSAQKNPTAFYLCASSIAGGPGNEQFFGPGTRLTVL.

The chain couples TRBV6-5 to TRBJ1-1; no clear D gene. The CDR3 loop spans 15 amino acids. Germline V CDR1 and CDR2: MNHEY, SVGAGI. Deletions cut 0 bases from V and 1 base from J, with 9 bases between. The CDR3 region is CASSYSVWANTEAFF. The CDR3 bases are TGTGCCAGCAGTTACTCCGTGTGGGCGAACACTGAAGCTTTCTTT.

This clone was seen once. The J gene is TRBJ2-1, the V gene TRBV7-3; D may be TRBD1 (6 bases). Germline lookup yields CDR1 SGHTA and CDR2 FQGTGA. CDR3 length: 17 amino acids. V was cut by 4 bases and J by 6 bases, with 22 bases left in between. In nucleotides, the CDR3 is TGTGCCAGCAGCTACAATCCCGCAGGGGTAGATGGCAATGAGCAGTTCTTC. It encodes CASSYNPAGVDGNEQFF.